A single sample gave rise to the 12 T cell receptor beta chains below, sequenced in a study of shared clonotypes between healthy human individuals. Produced via immunoSEQ multiplex PCR; TCRdb's table is partial and in-frame only. The table shows about 1 million clones, with about 74% occurring only once. Sequencing was performed on memory CD4+ T cells sorted from blood. Subset reported: CD45RA-negative fraction. The receptors derive from a man younger than 35 in good health.

This clone occurred many times. This chain links TRBV18 with TRBJ2-7, with 9 nucleotides matching TRBD2. V lost 0 bases, J lost 5 bases, and 5 bases stayed unmatched. This CDR3 comprises 15 residues. Germline V gene sequence: CDR1 KGHSH, CDR2 LQKENI. CDR3 nucleotide sequence: TGTGCCAGCTCACCACCGGGTAGCGGGAGACACGAGCAGTACTTC. This translates into CASSPPGSGRHEQYF.

The chain has TRBV5-4 and TRBJ2-7, with 9 positions matching TRBD1. The junction had 10 bases not matched to a gene; V was cut back by 3 bases and J by 6 bases. This CDR3 spans 15 amino acids. Germline V CDR1 and CDR2: SGHNT, YYREEE (reference sequence). The CDR3 is CASSWDPGQGGEQYF. Written as DNA, the CDR3 is TGTGCCAGCAGCTGGGACCCGGGACAGGGTGGCGAGCAGTACTTC.

The chain combines TRBV10-3 with TRBJ2-7; TRBD2 matches at 9 bases. Trimming removed 6 bases from V and 4 bases from J; junction bases left unmatched: 7. CDR1 and CDR2 from the germline V gene are ENHRY and SYGVKD. This CDR3 is 14 amino acids long. In DNA, the CDR3 is TGTGCCATCAGAGGGTCCGCGGGGGGGTACGAGCAGTACTTC. Residues: CAIRGSAGGYEQYF.

This chain joins TRBV28 and TRBJ2-7; no definite D call. Trimming cost V 3 bases and J 0 bases, with 18 bases left between them. The CDR3 length is 17 residues. CDR1 and CDR2 (germline): MDHEN, SYDVKM. CDR3 loop: CASSFSSPKRSSYEQYF. CDR3 DNA sequence: TGTGCCAGCAGTTTCAGTTCTCCGAAGAGAAGCTCCTACGAGCAGTACTTC. Combining the CDR3 with reference TRBV28 and TRBJ2-7 gives the whole variable domain DVKVTQSSRYLVKRTGEKVFLECVQDMDHENMFWYRQDPGLGLRLIYFSYDVKMKEKGDIPEGYSVSREKKERFSLILESASTNQTSMYLCASSFSSPKRSSYEQYFGPGTRLTVT.

The CDR3 loop reads CASSQRIGGPDTQYF. DNA for the CDR3: TGTGCCAGCAGCCAGCGTATAGGGGGGCCGGATACGCAGTATTTT. The V and J genes are TRBV6-1 and TRBJ2-3; D tentatively reads TRBD1 or TRBD2 (6 bases each). The V end lost 6 bases, the J end lost 6 bases, and 19 bases lay between the germline ends. The CDR3 is 15 amino acids. Per the germline V gene, CDR1 is MNHNS and CDR2 is SASEGT.

The chain joins TRBV7-3 to TRBJ2-2; 7 bases match TRBD1. V lost 8 bases to trimming and J lost 7 bases; unmatched junction nucleotides: 4. CDR3 length: 12 amino acids. CDR1 and CDR2 from the germline V gene are SGHTA and FQGTGA. This CDR3 is CASARGNGELFF. The DNA of the CDR3 is TGTGCCAGCGCCAGGGGGAACGGGGAGCTGTTTTTT.

As for this clone: A junction boundary mismatches the germline segment, possibly from a read error. J is TRBJ2-5 and V is TRBV7-7; the D gene is possibly TRBD1 (6 bases). Germline lookup yields CDR1 SSHAT and CDR2 FNYEAQ (reference sequence). The CDR3 is 16 residues long. The CDR3 here is CASSLTPGVLGETQYF. In nucleotides, the CDR3 is TGTGCTAGCAGCTTAACCCCAGGGGTTCTGGGAGAGACCCAGTACTTC.

A remark on this clone: The same CDR3 can be traced to other DNA sequences in this sample. The chain is built from TRBV18 and TRBJ1-3, with D possibly matching TRBD1 (5 bases). Trimming stripped 2 bases from V and 0 bases from J, with 8 bases between. The CDR3 loop spans 15 amino acids. The germline V gene encodes CDR1 KGHSH and CDR2 LQKENI. DNA for the CDR3: TGTGCCAGCTCACCAGGGACCAGCTCTGGAAACACCATATATTTT. Translation: CASSPGTSSGNTIYF.

In this sample, this clone turned up once. This chain joins TRBV9 and TRBJ2-7, with TRBD2 matching over 8 bases. Trimming took 4 bases from V and 3 from J; bases not matched to a gene: 9. CDR1 is SGDLS and CDR2 is YYNGEE in the germline V gene. This CDR3 spans 15 amino acids. The CDR3 coding sequence is TGTGCCAGCAGCCCTGAGGTAGCGGGGTTCTACGAGCAGTACTTC. The encoded protein is CASSPEVAGFYEQYF.

This clone was detected once. V usage is TRBV7-8 and J usage is TRBJ2-3; D possibly corresponds to TRBD2 (6 bases). The V end lost 8 bases, the J end lost 2 bases, and 17 bases lay between the germline ends. This CDR3 is 15 amino acids long. Germline CDR1 reads SGHVS; CDR2 reads FQNEAQ. The CDR3 sequence is CASGERRENTDTQYF. DNA for the CDR3: TGTGCCAGCGGCGAACGGAGGGAAAACACAGATACGCAGTATTTT.

This chain links TRBV7-6 with TRBJ2-3, with 9 positions matching TRBD2. The junction had 5 bases not matched to a gene; V was cut back by 1 base and J by 0 bases. Germline lookup yields CDR1 SGHVS and CDR2 FNYEAQ. The CDR3 runs to 17 residues. The CDR3 DNA reads TGTGCCAGCAGCTTAGGGCGGGAGGGACTTAGCACAGATACGCAGTATTTT. This codes for CASSLGREGLSTDTQYF.

This clone was seen once. V gene TRBV5-4 combines with J gene TRBJ2-5; D gene uncertain. The CDR3 length is 14 residues. Germline lookup yields CDR1 SGHNT and CDR2 YYREEE (reference sequence). V was shortened by 2 bases and J by 4 bases, with 12 bases between the two germline ends. The CDR3 reads CASSFAEVRETQYF. For the CDR3, the DNA is TGTGCCAGCAGCTTCGCTGAGGTCCGAGAGACCCAGTACTTC.